The clone carrying this TCR beta chain was seen just once. The data belong to a study of blood T cell repertoires in COVID-19. Clones were read by immunoSEQ multiplex PCR, and TCRdb kept only the in-frame ones, dropping some. The sample shows more than 50,000 clones, roughly 90% of them seen only once. This CDR3 spans 16 amino acids. The ends lost 5 bases at V and 2 bases at J; junction bases unmatched: 6. Germline V gene lookup returns CDR1 SGHAT and CDR2 FQDESV (reference sequence). The source material was peripheral blood. This TCR was recovered from a man older than 75 with acute or convalescent COVID-19. This chain joins TRBV11-1 and TRBJ2-3, with 11 positions matching TRBD2. The CDR3, as DNA: TGTGCCAGCAGCATCCTAGCGGGGGGCCCCACAGATACGCAGTATTTT. It specifies CASSILAGGPTDTQYF.